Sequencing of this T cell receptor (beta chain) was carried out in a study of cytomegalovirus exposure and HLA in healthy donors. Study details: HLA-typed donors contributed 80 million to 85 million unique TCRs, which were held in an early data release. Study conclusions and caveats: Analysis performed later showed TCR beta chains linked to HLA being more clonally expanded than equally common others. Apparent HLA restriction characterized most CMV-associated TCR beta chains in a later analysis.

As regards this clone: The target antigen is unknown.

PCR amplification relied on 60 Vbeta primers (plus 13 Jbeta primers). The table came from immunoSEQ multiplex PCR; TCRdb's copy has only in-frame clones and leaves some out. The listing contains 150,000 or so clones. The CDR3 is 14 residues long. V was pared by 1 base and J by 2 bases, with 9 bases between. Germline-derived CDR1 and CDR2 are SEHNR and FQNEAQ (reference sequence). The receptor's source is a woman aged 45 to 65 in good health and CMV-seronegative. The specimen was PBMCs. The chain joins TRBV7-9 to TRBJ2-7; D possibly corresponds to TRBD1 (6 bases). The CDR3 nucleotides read TGTGCCAGCAGCTTAGGGACAGCCACCTACGAGCAGTACTTC. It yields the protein CASSLGTATYEQYF.